The sequence of this TCR beta chain was determined in a study of a mutant IDH1 vaccine in newly diagnosed glioma. On the study more broadly: Vaccines were first given 4-6 weeks after radiotherapy alone, or with temozolomide cycles. Treated patients had a mean age of approximately 40 years and a sex split that was approximately 62% male and 37.5% female. Every participant had undergone radiotherapy, temozolomide, or both before, and most underwent both.

With respect to this clone: As yet, its antigen is unknown.

Time point described: week 35, safety follow-up. Mutant IDH1 20-mer peptide, at 300 ug, made up each vaccine dose, with topical imiquimod. Eight vaccinations reached patients in weeks 1, 3, 5, 7, 11, 15, 19 and 23. Germline CDR1 and CDR2: SGDLS and YYNGEE. The CDR3 length is 15 residues. The ends lost 4 bases at V and 7 bases at J; junction bases unmatched: 10. Data came from immunoSEQ multiplex PCR; TCRdb stores just in-frame clones and leaves some out. The repertoire holds tens of thousands of clones, with 85% to 90% as singletons. The chain has TRBV9 and TRBJ2-7, with 11 bases fitting TRBD2. The sample in question was PBMCs, obtained from a glioma patient whose treatment included an IDH1 peptide vaccine. The receptor was isolated from a man aged 35 to 55 with glioma. Here the CDR3 reads CASSSYSGRAEEQYF. CDR3 DNA sequence: TGTGCCAGCAGCTCCTATAGCGGGAGGGCAGAGGAGCAGTACTTC. The full variable domain, rest sourced from reference TRBV9 and TRBJ2-7, is DSGVTQTPKHLITATGQRVTLRCSPRSGDLSVYWYQQSLDQGLQFLIQYYNGEERAKGNILERFSAQQFPDLHSELNLSSLELGDSALYFCASSSYSGRAEEQYFGPGTRLTVT.